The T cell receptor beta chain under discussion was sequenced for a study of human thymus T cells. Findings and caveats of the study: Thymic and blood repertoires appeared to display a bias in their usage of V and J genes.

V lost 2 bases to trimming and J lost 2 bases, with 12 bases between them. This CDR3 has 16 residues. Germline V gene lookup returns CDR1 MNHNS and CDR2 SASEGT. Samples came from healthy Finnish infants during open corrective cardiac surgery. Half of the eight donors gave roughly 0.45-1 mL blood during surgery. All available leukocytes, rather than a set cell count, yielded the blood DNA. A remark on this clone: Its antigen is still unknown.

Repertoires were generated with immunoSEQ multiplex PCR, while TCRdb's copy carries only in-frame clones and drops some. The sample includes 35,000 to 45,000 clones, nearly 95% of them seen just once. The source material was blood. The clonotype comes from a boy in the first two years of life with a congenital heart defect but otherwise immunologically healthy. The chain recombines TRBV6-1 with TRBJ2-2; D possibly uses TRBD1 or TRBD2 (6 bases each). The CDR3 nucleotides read TGTGCCAGCAGTGAAAGGGGGACTTTTAACACCGGGGAGCTGTTTTTT. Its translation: CASSERGTFNTGELFF.